This T cell receptor beta chain originates from a study of blood T cell repertoires in COVID-19. As for the study in general: The United States, Italy and Spain were the sources of the acute and convalescent COVID-19 samples. Sources were T cells, B-cell-depleted T cells, or PBMCs; the material itself was cDNA or gDNA.

Per the authors' pipeline: Amplification of reference gene primers provided the estimated nucleated cell counts. Using immunoSEQ multiplex PCR, the repertoire was profiled, and TCRdb retains in-frame clones only, with some absent. V and J calls and clone size come straight from that table; D and trimming were deduced from the DNA. The table lists around 98,000 clones, around nine tenths of them singletons, with 4% to 5.5% in the top ten. This receptor was obtained from a man aged 65 to 85 with acute or convalescent COVID-19. Sequenced: peripheral blood.

CDR3 in amino acids: CASKGLNSPLHF. In nucleotides, the CDR3 is TGCGCCAGCAAGGGGCTCAATTCACCCCTCCACTTT. V usage is TRBV4-1 and J usage is TRBJ1-6; perhaps TRBD1 as D (5 bases). Germline V gene lookup returns CDR1 MGHRA and CDR2 YSYEKL. Trimming stripped 7 bases from V and 7 bases from J, with 8 bases between. CDR3 length: 12 amino acids.